Included here is one T cell receptor (beta chain) sequence, with context. The junction and the germline gene differ at one end; a read error may be behind it. Original handling: Using reference gene primer amplification, nucleated cell counts were estimated. Profiling relied on immunoSEQ multiplex PCR, and the TCRdb table lists in-frame clones only, not all of them. The DNA gave D and trimming, while V, J and clone size come from that table. The sample lists hundreds of thousands of clones; around 89% were seen once. These data originate in a study of blood T cell repertoires in COVID-19. Researchers sorted participants into cohorts using their self-reported clinical history. In germline, CDR1 is SGHAT, CDR2 FQNNGV. This CDR3 is 18 amino acids long.

The gene calls are TRBV11-2 and TRBJ1-1; 7 positions match TRBD1. The source is a middle-aged man who had recovered from COVID-19. Sequenced material: PBMCs or T cells enriched from blood (not recorded which). The CDR3 coding sequence is TGTGCCAGCAGCTTAATAGCCCGTCGGGACAGAGAGAACAATGAAGCTTTCTTT. It codes for CASSLIARRDRENNEAFF.